This TCR beta chain was captured by sequencing in a study of graft-versus-host responses after intestinal transplantation. Background on the study: Transplant recipients had multivisceral, liver-intestinal, or isolated intestinal grafts. Tacrolimus plus steroids were given to all recipients for 3 to 4 years, preceded by anti-thymocyte globulin induction.

A note on this clone: Its antigen is not known.

Sequencing used immunoSEQ multiplex PCR; TCRdb keeps in-frame clones, though not all of them. This sample yields roughly 120,000 clones, of which around 93% are seen a single time; more than 0.095% belongs to the top ten. Study-level findings and limits: Ileal or blood samples showed some GvH clones first, and such clones were also found in recipient marrow.

Germline V CDR1 and CDR2: MNHEY, SVGAGI. CDR3 length: 15 residues. V was trimmed by 0 bases and J by 6 bases, leaving 13 bases between them. This receptor was identified in a human donor who received an intestinal transplant. Material: unstimulated CD4+ T cells sorted from spleen or lymph node cells, obtained before intestinal transplant. The chain recombines TRBV6-5 with TRBJ2-3; no reliable D call. The chain's CDR3 is CASSYSIVGVDTQYF. The CDR3 region has the DNA TGTGCCAGCAGTTACTCGATAGTTGGGGTGGATACGCAGTATTTT.